A single T cell receptor beta chain is shown here with its context. Its antigen is currently unknown. The sample is drawn from a study of cytomegalovirus exposure and HLA in healthy donors. PCR primers comprised 60 Vbeta and 13 Jbeta primers. As processed by the authors: It was a later analysis that counted roughly 79 million unique TCR beta chains, of which roughly 11 million were shared. The protocol was immunoSEQ multiplex PCR, while the TCRdb copy is restricted to in-frame clones and leaves out a portion. V, J and clone size were drawn from that table, and D and trimming were deduced from the DNA. The sample records fewer than 110,000 clones, roughly 87% being singletons. The donors (healthy individuals) were bone marrow donors. This CDR3 is built from 19 residues. J was trimmed by 0 bases and V by 2 bases; bases with no gene match: 7. The germline CDR1 and CDR2 sequences are SGHVS and FQNEAQ. Points from the study as a whole: The authors reported that TCR beta sequences could predict HLA-A and HLA-B alleles. These predictions were accurate for most subjects in the first cohort.

This chain connects TRBV7-8 to TRBJ2-1; 13 bases agree with TRBD2. This clonotype originated in a man younger than 45 in good health and CMV-seropositive. The sequenced sample was PBMCs. For the CDR3, the DNA is TGTGCCAGCAGCTTACCGACTAGCGGGGGGCAAAGCTCCTACAATGAGCAGTTCTTC. This translates into CASSLPTSGGQSSYNEQFF. Filled out from reference TRBV7-8 and TRBJ2-1, the complete variable domain reads GAGVSQSPRYKVAKRGQDVALRCDPISGHVSLFWYQQALGQGPEFLTYFQNEAQLDKSGLPSDRFFAERPEGSVSTLKIQRTQQEDSAVYLCASSLPTSGGQSSYNEQFFGPGTRLTVL.